The entry below gives a single T cell receptor (beta chain) sequence along with its context. DNA from unsorted PBMC was sequenced on ten immunoSEQ deep assay plates. Some clones are missing from TCRdb's copy, which holds only in-frame ones; the method was immunoSEQ multiplex PCR. The profile shows some 480,000 clones, about 80% of them singletons. All donors qualified as healthy HIV-negative adults and had experienced no recent acute infections or vaccinations. The data belong to a study of shared clonotypes between healthy human individuals. Study in general: The composition of the donors was a couple of women and three men aged 18 to 49.

The CDR3 is made up of 14 amino acids. Germline V lookup: CDR1 MDHEN, CDR2 SYDVKM. Losses at the gene ends were 4 bases for V and 6 bases for J; bases not matched to a gene: 5. This TCR came from a woman between 35 and 50 years old in good health. Some clones in this sample may be carry-over from other donors' samples. The chain couples TRBV28 to TRBJ1-3; 8 bases line up with TRBD1. Sequenced material: PBMCs. As DNA, the CDR3 is TGTGCCAGCAGTTCGGGGACAGGAACAAACACCATATATTTT. Encoded protein: CASSSGTGTNTIYF.